In its sample, the clone carrying this T cell receptor beta chain was seen a few times. Its antigen is undetermined. The sample is drawn from a study of blood T cells in healthy people across ages. V lost 5 bases and J lost 6; bases outside the gene matches: 5. The germline CDR1 and CDR2 sequences are SGHTA and FQGNSA. The CDR3 totals 14 residues. Study results and limitations: The study could not conclusively compare naive and antigen-experienced cells, given its unsorted PBMCs.

Primers used in a second PCR of roughly 6 to 11 cycles were a sample-barcoded 5' primer and a J-beta primer mix. Each cDNA molecule was tagged by a template-switch adaptor with 12 random nucleotides. TCRdb re-derived calls from the 5' RACE reads in MiXCR, one entry per CDR3 protein. The sample has 980,000 or so distinct CDR3 sequences; 45% to 50% are singletons. The chain carries TRBV7-2 and TRBJ2-3; 10 bases fit TRBD1. The TCR was taken from a man younger than 45 in good health. Input material: blood. Here the CDR3 reads CASSRQGARDTQYF. The DNA of the CDR3 is TGTGCCAGCAGCCGACAGGGGGCAAGGGATACGCAGTATTTT. Variable domain in full (rest from reference TRBV7-2 and TRBJ2-3): GAGVSQSPSNKVTEKGKDVELRCDPISGHTALYWYRQSLGQGLEFLIYFQGNSAPDKSGLPSDRFSAERTGGSVSTLTIQRTQQEDSAVYLCASSRQGARDTQYFGPGTRLTVL.